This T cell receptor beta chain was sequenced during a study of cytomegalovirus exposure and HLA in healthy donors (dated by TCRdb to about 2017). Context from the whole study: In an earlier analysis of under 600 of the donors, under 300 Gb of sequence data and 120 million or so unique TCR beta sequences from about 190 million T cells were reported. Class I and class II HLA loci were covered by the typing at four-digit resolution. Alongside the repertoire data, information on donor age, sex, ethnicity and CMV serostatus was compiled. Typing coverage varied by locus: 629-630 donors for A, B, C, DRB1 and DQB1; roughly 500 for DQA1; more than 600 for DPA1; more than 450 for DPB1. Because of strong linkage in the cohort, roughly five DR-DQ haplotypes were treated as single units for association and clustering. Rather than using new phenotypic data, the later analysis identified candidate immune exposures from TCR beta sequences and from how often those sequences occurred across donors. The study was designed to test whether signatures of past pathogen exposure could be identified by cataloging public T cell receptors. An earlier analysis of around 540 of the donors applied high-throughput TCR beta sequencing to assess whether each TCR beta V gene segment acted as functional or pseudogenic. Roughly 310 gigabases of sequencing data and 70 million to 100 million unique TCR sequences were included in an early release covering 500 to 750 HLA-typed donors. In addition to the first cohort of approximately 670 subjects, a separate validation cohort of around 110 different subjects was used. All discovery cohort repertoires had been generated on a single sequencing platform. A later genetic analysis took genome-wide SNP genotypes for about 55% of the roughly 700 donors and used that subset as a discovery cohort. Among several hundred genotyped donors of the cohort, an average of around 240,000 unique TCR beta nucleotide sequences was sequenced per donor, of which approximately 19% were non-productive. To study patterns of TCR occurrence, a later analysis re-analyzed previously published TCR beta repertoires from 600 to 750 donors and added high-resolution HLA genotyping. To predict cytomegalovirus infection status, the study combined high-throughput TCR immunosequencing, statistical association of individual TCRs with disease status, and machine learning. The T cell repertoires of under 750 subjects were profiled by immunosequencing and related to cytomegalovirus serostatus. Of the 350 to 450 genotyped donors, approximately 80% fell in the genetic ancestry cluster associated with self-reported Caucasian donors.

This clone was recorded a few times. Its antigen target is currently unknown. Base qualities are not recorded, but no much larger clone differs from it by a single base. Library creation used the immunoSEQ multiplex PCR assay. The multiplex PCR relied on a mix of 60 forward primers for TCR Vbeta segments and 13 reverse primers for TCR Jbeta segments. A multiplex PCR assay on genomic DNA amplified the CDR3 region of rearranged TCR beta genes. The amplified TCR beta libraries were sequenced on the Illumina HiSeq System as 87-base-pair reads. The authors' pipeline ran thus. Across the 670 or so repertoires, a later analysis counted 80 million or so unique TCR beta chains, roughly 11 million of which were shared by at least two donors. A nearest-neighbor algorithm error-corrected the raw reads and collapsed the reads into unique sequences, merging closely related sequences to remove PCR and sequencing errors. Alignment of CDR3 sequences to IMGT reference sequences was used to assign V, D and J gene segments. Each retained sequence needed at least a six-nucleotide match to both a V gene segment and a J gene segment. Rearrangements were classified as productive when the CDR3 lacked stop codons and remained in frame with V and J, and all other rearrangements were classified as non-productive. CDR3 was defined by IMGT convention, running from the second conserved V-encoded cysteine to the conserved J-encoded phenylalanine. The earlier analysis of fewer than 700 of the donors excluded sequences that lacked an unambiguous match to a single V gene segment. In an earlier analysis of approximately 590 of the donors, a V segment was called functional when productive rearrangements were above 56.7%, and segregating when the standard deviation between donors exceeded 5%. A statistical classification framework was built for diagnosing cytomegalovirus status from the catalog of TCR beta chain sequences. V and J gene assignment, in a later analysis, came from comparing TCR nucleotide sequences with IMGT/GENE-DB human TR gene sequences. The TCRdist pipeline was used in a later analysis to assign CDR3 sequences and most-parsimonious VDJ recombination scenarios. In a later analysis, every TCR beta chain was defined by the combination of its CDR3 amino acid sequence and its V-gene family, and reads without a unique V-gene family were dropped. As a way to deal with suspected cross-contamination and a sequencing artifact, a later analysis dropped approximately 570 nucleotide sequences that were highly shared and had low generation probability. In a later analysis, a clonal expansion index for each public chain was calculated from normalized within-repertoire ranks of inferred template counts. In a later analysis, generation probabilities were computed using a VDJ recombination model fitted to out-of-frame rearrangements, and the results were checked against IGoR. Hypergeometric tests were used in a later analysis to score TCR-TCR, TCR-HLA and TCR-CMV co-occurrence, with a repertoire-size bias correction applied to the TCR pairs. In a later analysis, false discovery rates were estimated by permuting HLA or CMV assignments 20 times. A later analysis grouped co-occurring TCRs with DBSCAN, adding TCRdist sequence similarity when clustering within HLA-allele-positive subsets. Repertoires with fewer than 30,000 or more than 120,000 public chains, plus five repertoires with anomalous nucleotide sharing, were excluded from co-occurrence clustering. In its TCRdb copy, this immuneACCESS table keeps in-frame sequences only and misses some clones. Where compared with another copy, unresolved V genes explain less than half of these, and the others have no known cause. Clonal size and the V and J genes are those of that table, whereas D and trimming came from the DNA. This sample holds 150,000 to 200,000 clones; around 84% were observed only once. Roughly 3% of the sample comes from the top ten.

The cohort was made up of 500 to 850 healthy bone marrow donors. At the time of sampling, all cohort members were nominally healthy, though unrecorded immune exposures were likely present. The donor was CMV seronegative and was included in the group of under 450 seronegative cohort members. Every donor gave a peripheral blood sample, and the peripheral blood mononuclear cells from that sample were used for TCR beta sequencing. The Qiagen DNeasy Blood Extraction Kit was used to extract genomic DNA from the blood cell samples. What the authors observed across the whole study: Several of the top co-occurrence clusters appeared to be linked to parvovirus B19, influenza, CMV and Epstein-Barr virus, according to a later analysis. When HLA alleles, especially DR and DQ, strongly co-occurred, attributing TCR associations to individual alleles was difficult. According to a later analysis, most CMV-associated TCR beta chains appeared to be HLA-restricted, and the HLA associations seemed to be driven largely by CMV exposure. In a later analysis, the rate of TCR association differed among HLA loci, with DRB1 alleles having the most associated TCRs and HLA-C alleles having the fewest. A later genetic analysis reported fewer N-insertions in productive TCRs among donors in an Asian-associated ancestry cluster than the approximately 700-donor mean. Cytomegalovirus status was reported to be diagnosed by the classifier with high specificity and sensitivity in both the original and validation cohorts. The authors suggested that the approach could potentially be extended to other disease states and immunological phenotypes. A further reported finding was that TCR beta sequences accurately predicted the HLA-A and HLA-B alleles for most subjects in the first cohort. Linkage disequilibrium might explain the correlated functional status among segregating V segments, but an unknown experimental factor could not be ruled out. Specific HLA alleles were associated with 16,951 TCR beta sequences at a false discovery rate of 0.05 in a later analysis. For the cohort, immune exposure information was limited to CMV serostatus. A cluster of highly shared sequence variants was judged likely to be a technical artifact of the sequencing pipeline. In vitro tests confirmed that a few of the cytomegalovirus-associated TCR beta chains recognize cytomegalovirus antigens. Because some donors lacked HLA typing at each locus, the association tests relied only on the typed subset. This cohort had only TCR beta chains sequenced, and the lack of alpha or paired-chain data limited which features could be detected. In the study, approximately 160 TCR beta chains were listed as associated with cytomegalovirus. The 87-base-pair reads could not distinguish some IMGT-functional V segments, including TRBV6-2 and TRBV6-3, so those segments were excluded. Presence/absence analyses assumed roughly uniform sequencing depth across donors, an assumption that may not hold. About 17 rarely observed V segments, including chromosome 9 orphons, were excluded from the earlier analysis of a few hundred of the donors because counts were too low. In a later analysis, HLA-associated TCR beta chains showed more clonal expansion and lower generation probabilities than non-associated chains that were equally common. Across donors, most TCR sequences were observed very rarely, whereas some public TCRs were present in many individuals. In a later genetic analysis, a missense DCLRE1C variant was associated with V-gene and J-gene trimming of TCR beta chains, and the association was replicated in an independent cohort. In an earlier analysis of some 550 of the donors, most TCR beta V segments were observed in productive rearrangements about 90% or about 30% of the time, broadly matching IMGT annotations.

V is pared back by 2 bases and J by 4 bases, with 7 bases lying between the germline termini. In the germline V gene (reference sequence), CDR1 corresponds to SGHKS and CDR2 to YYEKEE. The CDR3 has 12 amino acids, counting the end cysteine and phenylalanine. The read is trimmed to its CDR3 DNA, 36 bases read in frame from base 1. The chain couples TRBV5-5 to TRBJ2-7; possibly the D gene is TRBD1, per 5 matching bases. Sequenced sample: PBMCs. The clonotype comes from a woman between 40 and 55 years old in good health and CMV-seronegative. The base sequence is TGTGCCAGCAGCTTAGGGGTGTACGAGCAGTACTTC. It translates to CASSLGVYEQYF.